What follows are 24 T cell receptor beta chains derived from one specimen sequenced in a study of blood T cell repertoires in COVID-19. Using immunoSEQ multiplex PCR, the repertoire was profiled, and TCRdb retains in-frame clones only, with some absent. Among around 340,000 clones listed, approximately 90% were seen once. Sequenced sample: peripheral blood. All receptors derive from a woman between 55 and 75 years old with COVID-19, enrolled during active disease.

V and J are TRBV19 and TRBJ1-1; a possible D gene is TRBD1 (5 bases). With 6 bases removed from V and 1 base from J, the gap between germline ends came to 12 bases. This CDR3 is built from 14 residues. Per the germline V gene, CDR1 is LNHDA and CDR2 is SQIVND (reference sequence). This CDR3 is CASSLGGKNTEAFF. In DNA, the CDR3 is TGTGCCAGTAGCTTGGGGGGGAAGAACACTGAAGCTTTCTTT.

The chain has TRBV25-1 and TRBJ2-1; 9 bases are shared with TRBD1. The CDR3 is made up of 14 amino acids. CDR1 and CDR2 from the germline V gene are MGHDK and SYGVNS. Trimming took 4 bases from V and 7 from J; bases not matched to a gene: 5. CDR3 residues: CASSGWDRENEQFF. DNA of the CDR3: TGTGCCAGCAGTGGTTGGGACAGGGAAAATGAGCAGTTCTTC.

V and J are TRBV28 and TRBJ2-4, with a tentative D call TRBD1 (6 bases). The CDR3 consists of 16 residues. CDR1 is MDHEN and CDR2 is SYDVKM in the germline V gene. Trimming shortened V by 6 bases and J by 1 base, and 16 bases separated the two germline ends. CDR3 amino acids: CASRSGEGVAKNIQYF. DNA of the CDR3: TGTGCCAGCAGGTCAGGGGAAGGGGTGGCCAAAAACATTCAGTACTTC.

The chain uses TRBV11-2 and TRBJ1-4, with D unresolved. The CDR3 totals 13 residues. The germline V gene encodes CDR1 SGHAT and CDR2 FQNNGV. V was pared by 2 bases and J by 5 bases, with 6 bases between. The CDR3 bases are TGTGCCAGCAGCTTACACTTAAATGAAAAACTGTTTTTT. It specifies CASSLHLNEKLFF.

In this sample, this clone turned up a few times. The V gene is TRBV9, the J gene TRBJ1-4, with no clear D. Trimming left V 4 bases short and J 0 bases short, with 10 bases between. Per the germline V gene, CDR1 is SGDLS and CDR2 is YYNGEE. CDR3 length equals 15 residues. The CDR3 bases are TGTGCCAGCAGCCCGGTACTTGCAACTAATGAAAAACTGTTTTTT. Translated, it gives CASSPVLATNEKLFF.

This clone was recorded a few times. The chain combines TRBV3-1 (or the pseudogene TRBV3-2) with TRBJ1-5; perhaps TRBD1 as D (5 bases). Trimming removed 4 bases from V and 4 bases from J, with 11 bases in between. Germline CDR1 is LGHDT and CDR2 is YNNKEL (reference sequence). CDR3 length: 14 residues. CDR3 loop: CASSLGHFNQPQHF. The CDR3, as DNA: TGTGCCAGCAGCCTGGGGCATTTTAATCAGCCCCAGCATTTT.

The chain uses TRBV18 and TRBJ2-5; 9 bases line up with TRBD1. This CDR3 is built from 17 residues. V lost 0 bases to trimming and J lost 0 bases; unmatched junction nucleotides: 5. The germline V gene encodes CDR1 KGHSH and CDR2 LQKENI. The CDR3 loop is CASSPPGQGRYQETQYF. The CDR3 DNA reads as TGTGCCAGCTCACCACCGGGACAGGGAAGGTACCAAGAGACCCAGTACTTC.

The chain joins TRBV7-8 to TRBJ1-6, with unresolved D. The CDR3 is made up of 15 amino acids. Per the germline V gene, CDR1 is SGHVS and CDR2 is FQNEAQ. V was trimmed by 5 bases and J by 5 bases, leaving 13 bases between them. The DNA of the CDR3 is TGTGCCAGCAGCCGCCGGACGGGAGATAATTCACCCCTCCACTTT. Translating it yields CASSRRTGDNSPLHF.

CDR3 loop: CASRSPSGANYGYTF. The CDR3 region has the DNA TGTGCCAGCAGGTCCCCTTCTGGAGCTAACTATGGCTACACCTTC. The V gene is TRBV28, the J gene TRBJ1-2; D is unclear. The CDR3 consists of 15 residues. CDR1 and CDR2 (germline): MDHEN, SYDVKM. The V end was cut by 6 bases, the J end by 0 bases, with 14 bases between.

The chain joins TRBV28 to TRBJ2-3, with 7 bases that match TRBD1. V gave up 9 bases and J gave up 3 bases; unmatched junction bases: 9. The CDR3 runs to 14 residues. The germline V gene has CDR1 MDHEN and CDR2 SYDVKM. CDR3 protein: CASLNRGYTDTQYF. In nucleotides, the CDR3 is TGTGCCAGTCTAAACAGGGGATATACAGATACGCAGTATTTT.

The chain recombines TRBV4-1 with TRBJ2-7, with 8 nucleotides matching TRBD2. V was clipped by 1 base and J by 5 bases; unmatched bases: 4. This CDR3 is built from 14 residues. Per the germline V gene, CDR1 is MGHRA and CDR2 is YSYEKL. The DNA of the CDR3 is TGCGCCAGCAGCCAAGCAGCGGGGGTACACGAGCAGTACTTC. This encodes CASSQAAGVHEQYF.

The chain couples TRBV9 to TRBJ1-6; D gene uncertain. CDR1 SGDLS and CDR2 YYNGEE come from the germline V gene. There are 14 residues in the CDR3. The V end was cut by 1 base, the J end by 6 bases, with 8 bases between. The CDR3 DNA sequence: TGTGCCAGCAGCGTAACCCAGGCTAATTCACCCCTCCACTTT. Translating gives CASSVTQANSPLHF.

The genes are TRBV10-2 and TRBJ1-1; D remains unclear. The CDR3 extends over 11 amino acids. V lost 8 bases and J 1 base, leaving 5 bases between the germline ends. CDR1 is WSHSY and CDR2 is SAAADI in the germline V gene. As DNA, the CDR3 is TGCGCCAGCGGAGAGAACACTGAAGCTTTCTTT. Amino acids: CASGENTEAFF.

V gene TRBV18 combines with J gene TRBJ1-4; TRBD1 matches at 7 bases. This CDR3 contains 15 residues. Germline V lookup: CDR1 KGHSH, CDR2 LQKENI. V lost 3 bases and J lost 4; bases outside the gene matches: 5. This chain's CDR3 is CASSPFQGDNEKLFF. CDR3 DNA: TGTGCCAGCTCACCCTTCCAGGGGGATAATGAAAAACTGTTTTTT.

There are a few counts of this clone. This rearrangement joins TRBV4-2 to TRBJ2-7; D gene ambiguous. The CDR3 extends over 16 amino acids. Trimming took off 0 bases at V and 8 bases at J, with 20 bases between the two ends. The germline V gene encodes CDR1 LGHNA and CDR2 YNFKEQ. The chain's CDR3 is CASSQDNTPALNKQYF. The CDR3 DNA reads TGTGCCAGCAGCCAAGACAACACCCCCGCTCTGAATAAGCAGTACTTC.

This sequence joins TRBV5-4 and TRBJ2-1; tentatively, D is TRBD2 (5 bases). Germline assignment: CDR1 SGHNT and CDR2 YYREEE (reference sequence). The CDR3 has 15 amino acids. The V end was cut by 3 bases, the J end by 7 bases, with 17 bases between. CDR3 sequence reads: CASSSAPGLRNEQFF. The CDR3 DNA reads as TGTGCCAGCAGCTCTGCGCCCGGACTGAGGAATGAGCAGTTCTTC.

The gene calls are TRBV30 and TRBJ2-4; D is unresolved. The CDR3 is made up of 13 amino acids. Trimming left V 3 bases short and J 3 bases short, with 9 bases between. Germline CDR1 and CDR2: GTSNPN and SVGIG (reference sequence). The CDR3: CAWRATNKNIQYF. The CDR3 nucleotides are TGTGCCTGGAGGGCTACTAACAAAAACATTCAGTACTTC.

This chain joins TRBV18 and TRBJ1-6; D is possibly TRBD1 (5 bases). The V and J ends lost 6 bases and 9 bases respectively, with 15 bases between them. CDR3 length equals 14 residues. Germline CDR1 is KGHSH and CDR2 is LQKENI. CDR3 sequence reads: CASSPQGNFSPLHF. CDR3 DNA sequence: TGTGCCAGCTCCCCCCAGGGAAATTTTTCACCCCTCCACTTT.

The chain has TRBV7-3 and TRBJ2-3, with 12 bases matching TRBD2. CDR1 SGHTA and CDR2 FQGTGA come from the germline V gene. V gave up 4 bases and J gave up 2 bases; unmatched junction bases: 4. The CDR3 sequence is 16 residues long. The CDR3 sequence: CASSSGLAGSTDTQYF. CDR3 bases: TGTGCCAGCAGCTCCGGACTAGCGGGGTCCACAGATACGCAGTATTTT.

The chain couples TRBV14 to TRBJ1-6; D is unresolved. With 4 bases removed from V and 6 bases from J, the gap between germline ends came to 10 bases. Per germline, CDR1 SGHDN and CDR2 FVKESK. The CDR3 runs 14 residues. The CDR3 DNA reads as TGTGCCAGCAGCCTTGACCGGGGTAATTCACCCCTCCACTTT. Protein: CASSLDRGNSPLHF.

In this sample, this clone turned up once. CDR3 protein: CASSFSGLRGGETQYF. As DNA, the CDR3 is TGTGCCAGCAGCTTTAGCGGGCTCAGAGGGGGGGAGACCCAGTACTTC. The V call is TRBV11-2, the J call TRBJ2-5, with D tentatively TRBD2 (7 bases). V gave up 3 bases and J gave up 5 bases, with 19 bases separating them. Germline CDR1 and CDR2: SGHAT and FQNNGV. This CDR3 is built from 16 residues.

This sequence joins TRBV11-2 and TRBJ2-7; D is unclear. The V end lost 6 bases, the J end lost 2 bases, and 11 bases lay between the germline ends. The CDR3 extends over 13 amino acids. Per the germline V gene, CDR1 is SGHAT and CDR2 is FQNNGV. The CDR3 region is CASRSVSAYEQYF. The CDR3, as DNA: TGTGCCAGCAGGTCAGTTTCCGCCTACGAGCAGTACTTC.

In this sample, this clone turned up once. V gene TRBV7-9 combines with J gene TRBJ2-2, with 7 positions matching TRBD1. The germline gives CDR1 SEHNR, CDR2 FQNEAQ (reference sequence). V lost 3 bases and J lost 6; bases outside the gene matches: 10. The CDR3 runs 16 residues. The DNA for the CDR3 is TGTGCCAGCAGCTTGTCCGGGACAGCTACACCCGGGGAGCTGTTTTTT. Translating gives CASSLSGTATPGELFF.

The rearrangement links TRBV6-6 to TRBJ2-7; tentative D call: TRBD1 (6 bases). This CDR3 spans 12 amino acids. Germline V gives CDR1 MNHNY, CDR2 SVGAGI (reference sequence). The V gene lost 5 bases and the J gene lost 4 bases, with 9 bases spanning the gap. CDR3 protein: CASSGTQYEQYF. DNA of the CDR3: TGTGCCAGCAGTGGGACACAGTACGAGCAGTACTTC.